These T cell receptor beta chains were read from a single sample in a study of T cells in Graves' hyperthyroidism and ophthalmopathy. TCRdb reprocessed the multiplex PCR reads via MiXCR and lists one record per CDR3 protein. The table records around 600,000 distinct CDR3 sequences, about 45% of them present only once. The sequenced sample was peripheral blood or thyroid tissue (not recorded which). These receptors came from an adult man with Graves' disease, either hyperthyroidism or ophthalmopathy (not recorded which). CDR3s include the opening cysteine and the closing phenylalanine or tryptophan. D genes are given only for firm matches. Expanded clones are given a class, and other clones once, few, many or no size at all.

j_gene	d_gene	v_gene	len	abundance	CDR3nt	CDR3aa
TRBJ2-2	-	TRBV19	15	-	TGTGCCAGTAGTATTGTCGCCGCGAACACCGGGGAGCTGTTTTTT	CASSIVAANTGELFF
TRBJ1-2	-	TRBV19	14	few	TGTGCCAGTAATGTGGACAGCGCTAACTATGGCTACACCTTC	CASNVDSANYGYTF
TRBJ2-5	-	TRBV24-1	14	many	TGTGCCACCAGTGACTCCCCGGGGGAAGAGACCCAGTACTTC	CATSDSPGEETQYF
TRBJ2-7	-	TRBV5-1	16	-	TGCGCCAGCAGCTTGAGAAAAGGGATCACCTCCTACGAGCAGTACTTC	CASSLRKGITSYEQYF
TRBJ2-2	-	TRBV24-1	13	-	TGTGCCACCAGTGATCTATTAACAGGGGAGCTGTTTTTT	CATSDLLTGELFF
TRBJ2-2	-	TRBV12-3/TRBV12-4	10	few	TGTGCCAGCGGGGTCGGGGAGCTGTTTTTT	CASGVGELFF
TRBJ2-7	-	TRBV7-9	14	-	TGCGCCAGCAGCTTGGTAGACCAGTACCACGAGCAGTACTTC	CASSLVDQYHEQYF
TRBJ1-2	-	TRBV25-1	14	few	TGTGCCAGCAGGATGCTAGGATCCTTCTATGGCTACACCTTC	CASRMLGSFYGYTF
TRBJ2-2	-	TRBV15	12	-	TGTGCCACCAGCAGAGAAACAGGGGAGCTGTTTTTT	CATSRETGELFF
TRBJ1-4	-	TRBV7-9	15	-	TGTGCCAGCAGCCAAGACGGCAGGGAAGGGGAAAAACTGTTTTTT	CASSQDGREGEKLFF
TRBJ1-1	-	TRBV5-1	13	-	TGCGCCAGCAGCTTGGACATGTACACTGAAGCTTTCTTT	CASSLDMYTEAFF
TRBJ2-7	-	TRBV2	12	-	TGTGCCAGCAGCTTAGGGAGGGGGGGGCAGTACTTC	CASSLGRGGQYF
TRBJ1-1	-	TRBV20-1	12	-	TGCAGTGCTAGTTACGGGGCGTCTGAAGCTTTCTTT	CSASYGASEAFF
TRBJ1-2	TRBD1	TRBV20-1	15	-	TGCAGTGCGATCCCCCTTGGACAGGAGAACTATGGCTACACCTTC	CSAIPLGQENYGYTF
TRBJ1-1	-	TRBV2	13	few	TGTGCCAGCGGTGGAGGGTGGGGCACTGAAGCTTTCTTT	CASGGGWGTEAFF
TRBJ1-5	-	TRBV20-1	12	few	TGCAGTGCTCGCCGACAGAATCAGCCCCAGCATTTT	CSARRQNQPQHF
TRBJ2-7	TRBD2	TRBV12-3/TRBV12-4	13	-	TGTGCCAGCAGTTGGGGAGGGGAGGCCGAGCAGTACTTC	CASSWGGEAEQYF
TRBJ1-2	TRBD1	TRBV7-9	15	-	TGTGCCAGCAGCCCGGGGCAGGGGGCATGGTATGGCTACACCTTC	CASSPGQGAWYGYTF
TRBJ2-5	-	TRBV2	15	-	TGTGCCAGCAGTGAAGTTGCAAAAGGGCTCGGGGCCCAGTACTTC	CASSEVAKGLGAQYF
TRBJ1-2	-	TRBV24-1	14	many	TGTGCCACCAGTGATTTGACAGCCGGCTATGGCTACACCTTC	CATSDLTAGYGYTF
TRBJ1-6	-	TRBV7-2	14	-	TGTGCCAGCAGCTTATCCGGGACAAATCAGCCCCTCCACTTT	CASSLSGTNQPLHF
TRBJ1-1	-	TRBV19	14	-	TGTGCCAGTAGTTCCTCCGGGGCGAACGCTGAAGCTTTCTTT	CASSSSGANAEAFF
TRBJ2-3	-	TRBV14	12	-	TGTGCCAGCAGCCATTACACAGATACGCAGTATTTT	CASSHYTDTQYF
TRBJ2-7	-	TRBV6-6	13	many	TGTGCCAGCAGCCTCAGGGGTGCGGGAGAGCAGTACTTC	CASSLRGAGEQYF
TRBJ1-1	-	TRBV10-3	14	many	TGTGCCATCAGTGAGTCCGAGGGCGGCACTGAAGCTTTCTTT	CAISESEGGTEAFF
TRBJ1-2	-	TRBV6-1	14	few	TGTGCCAGCAGTGAACACACAGGGATGAGAGGCTACACCTTC	CASSEHTGMRGYTF
TRBJ1-2	TRBD1	TRBV9	14	many	TGTGCCAGCAGCGTAGTGGCAGGGGGGTATGGCTACACCTTC	CASSVVAGGYGYTF
TRBJ2-7	-	TRBV11-2	12	few	TGTGCCAGCAGGTCCGACGGCGGCGGGCAGTACTTC	CASRSDGGGQYF
TRBJ1-5	-	TRBV2	14	many	TGTGCCAGCAGTGCCTTCGGAATCAATCAGCCCCAGCATTTT	CASSAFGINQPQHF
TRBJ1-2	TRBD1	TRBV7-2	12	many	TGTGCCAGCAGCCCCGACAGGGTTGGCTACACCTTC	CASSPDRVGYTF
TRBJ1-1	-	TRBV7-3	13	many	TGTGCCAGCAGTTCACACGGGAACACTGAAGCTTTCTTT	CASSSHGNTEAFF
TRBJ2-5	-	TRBV7-8	15	-	TGTGCCAGCAGCTTATATTTGCCGGGCCTGGAGACCCAGTACTTC	CASSLYLPGLETQYF
TRBJ1-6	TRBD1	TRBV7-8	16	few	TGTGCCAGCAGCTTACTTTCTAGGACAGGGAATTCACCCCTCCACTTT	CASSLLSRTGNSPLHF
TRBJ1-2	-	TRBV9	14	-	TGTGCCAGCTCACCCACGGGTTTTCCTGCTGGCTACACCTTC	CASSPTGFPAGYTF
TRBJ2-7	TRBD1	TRBV10-3	17	-	TGTGCCATCAGTGAGGGAGTCGGGGACAGGGGGGACTACGAGCAGTACTTC	CAISEGVGDRGDYEQYF
TRBJ1-1	-	TRBV29-1	13	many	TGCAGCGTTGATCTGCTAATGAACACTGAAGCTTTCTTT	CSVDLLMNTEAFF
TRBJ1-4	-	TRBV15	15	-	TGTGCCACCAGCCTGACAGCAGCAACTAATGAAAAACTGTTTTTT	CATSLTAATNEKLFF
TRBJ1-1	-	TRBV12-5	13	-	TGTGCTAGTGGTTTGTTCCCGAACACTGAAGCTTTCTTT	CASGLFPNTEAFF
TRBJ1-1	TRBD1	TRBV9	15	-	TGTGCCAGCAGCTTGGCTGGCCAGGGGGCTCTGTGGGCTTTCTTT	CASSLAGQGALWAFF
TRBJ2-7	TRBD2	TRBV5-8	21	-	TGTGCCAGCAGCCCGGAACAGGGAACTAGCGGGATTCGAAGAAGCTCCTACGAGCAGTACTTC	CASSPEQGTSGIRRSSYEQYF
TRBJ1-1	-	TRBV6-5	14	many	TGTGCCAGCAGTTCCCCGGGGCTGAACACTGAAGCTTTCTTT	CASSSPGLNTEAFF
TRBJ2-7	-	TRBV7-2	16	-	TGTGCCAGCAGCCTAAGCACCGGGACTGCCGCCTACGAGCGGTACTTC	CASSLSTGTAAYERYF
TRBJ1-2	TRBD1	TRBV5-1	14	-	TGCGCCAGCAGCTTGGAGACAGGGTACTATGGCTACACCTTC	CASSLETGYYGYTF
TRBJ2-7	-	TRBV25-1	13	-	TGTGCTTTTCTCCCCGGGGGTACCTACGAGCAGTACTTC	CAFLPGGTYEQYF
TRBJ1-4	-	TRBV15	15	few	TGTGCCACCAGCAGGGACAGAACTCCGGATGAAAAACTGTTTTTT	CATSRDRTPDEKLFF
TRBJ1-1	-	TRBV29-1	11	-	TGCAGCGTTACGGAACAGGGTCGATCTTTCTTT	CSVTEQGRSFF
TRBJ1-2	TRBD1	TRBV10-3	15	-	TGTGCCATCAATGGGGACAGCGTTGAAACGGGTGGCTACACCTTC	CAINGDSVETGGYTF
TRBJ2-2	-	TRBV10-3	14	many	TGTGCCATCAGTGAATCAGGGGCCACCGGGGAGCTGTTTTTT	CAISESGATGELFF
TRBJ2-7	-	TRBV7-9	14	many	TGTGCCAGCAGCTTAGCGAATAGACCGGGGGAGCAGTACTTC	CASSLANRPGEQYF